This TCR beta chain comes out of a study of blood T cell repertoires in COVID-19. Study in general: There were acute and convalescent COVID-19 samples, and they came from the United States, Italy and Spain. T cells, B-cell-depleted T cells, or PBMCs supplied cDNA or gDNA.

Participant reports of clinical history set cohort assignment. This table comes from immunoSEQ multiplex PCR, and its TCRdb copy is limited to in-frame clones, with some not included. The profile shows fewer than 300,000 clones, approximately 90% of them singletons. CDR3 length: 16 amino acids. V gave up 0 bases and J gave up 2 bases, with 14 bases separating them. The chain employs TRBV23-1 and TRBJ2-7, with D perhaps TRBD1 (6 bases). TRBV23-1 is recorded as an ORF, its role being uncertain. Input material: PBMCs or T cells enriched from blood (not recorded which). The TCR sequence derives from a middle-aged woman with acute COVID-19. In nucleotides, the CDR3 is TGCGCCAGCAGTCAATCAGAGAGACAGGACACCTACGAGCAGTACTTC. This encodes CASSQSERQDTYEQYF.